The 22 T cell receptor beta chains below come from one sample, sequenced in a study of cytomegalovirus exposure and HLA in healthy donors. 60 Vbeta and 13 Jbeta primers were used in PCR. The protocol was immunoSEQ multiplex PCR, while the TCRdb copy is restricted to in-frame clones and leaves out a portion. The sample has approximately 120,000 clones; 80% to 90% are singletons. Material for sequencing was PBMCs. Every receptor here comes from a woman in her twenties or thirties in good health and CMV-seronegative.

Comments on this clone: Other DNA variants within this sample encode the same CDR3. V usage is TRBV30 and J usage is TRBJ1-4, with TRBD1 as a possible D gene (5 bases). The CDR3 loop spans 11 amino acids. Trimming pared 3 bases from V and 12 bases from J, leaving 11 bases between. Per the germline V gene, CDR1 is GTSNPN and CDR2 is SVGIG (reference sequence). The DNA of the CDR3 is TGTGCCTGGAGCGGCGGGGGGGAACTGTTTTTT. The encoded protein is CAWSGGGELFF. Filled out from reference TRBV30 and TRBJ1-4, the complete variable domain reads SQTIHQWPATLVQPVGSPLSLECTVEGTSNPNLYWYRQAAGRGLQLLFYSVGIGQISSEVPQNLSASRPQDRQFILSSKKLLLSDSGFYLCAWSGGGELFFGSGTQLSVL.

The chain is built from TRBV2 and TRBJ1-2; D may be TRBD1 (5 bases). Germline loops: CDR1 SNHLY, CDR2 FYNNEI. Trimming pared 8 bases from V and 6 bases from J, leaving 19 bases between. The CDR3 consists of 14 residues. CDR3 DNA: TGTGCCAGCGGTATATTAGGGGCGTCGGATGGCTACACCTTC. It is translated as CASGILGASDGYTF.

V and J are TRBV2 and TRBJ2-3, with a tentative D call TRBD1 (6 bases). Looked up from germline, CDR1 is SNHLY and CDR2 is FYNNEI. The CDR3 runs to 14 residues. V shed 7 bases and J shed 2 bases, with 13 bases lying between them. Written as DNA, the CDR3 is TGTGCCAGCAATCAACAGGGCCCCACAGATACGCAGTATTTT. Amino acid sequence: CASNQQGPTDTQYF.

V is TRBV28 and J is TRBJ1-5, with a tentative D call TRBD1 (6 bases). CDR3 size: 13 residues. The ends were cut back, 3 bases at V and 10 bases at J, with 13 bases in the middle. Germline V gene sequence: CDR1 MDHEN, CDR2 SYDVKM. The CDR3 sequence: CASSLDRQTPQHF. CDR3 DNA sequence: TGTGCCAGCAGTTTGGACAGACAGACACCCCAGCATTTT.

V is TRBV11-2 and J is TRBJ1-2; 8 bases are a match to TRBD1. Trimming at V came to 5 bases and at J to 7 bases, leaving 9 bases not matched to a gene. CDR1 and CDR2 (germline): SGHAT, FQNNGV. This CDR3 has 14 residues. CDR3 in amino acids: CASSIEPTGGGYTF. DNA for the CDR3: TGTGCCAGCAGCATCGAGCCAACAGGGGGTGGCTACACCTTC.

The chain uses TRBV2 and TRBJ2-7; perhaps TRBD1 as D (6 bases). Germline CDR1 SNHLY, CDR2 FYNNEI. This CDR3 has 14 amino acids. The V and J ends lost 7 bases and 0 bases respectively, with 13 bases between them. CDR3 DNA sequence: TGTGCCAGCAAAAACCGGGACATCTCCTACGAGCAGTACTTC. Translated, it gives CASKNRDISYEQYF.

This rearrangement joins TRBV28 to TRBJ1-5; 7 bases are shared with TRBD1. The CDR3 consists of 15 residues. The V and J ends lost 10 bases and 2 bases, in that order; junction bases with no gene match: 11. Germline V gives CDR1 MDHEN, CDR2 SYDVKM. CDR3 protein: CATTTGVRGNQPQHF. The CDR3, as DNA: TGTGCCACTACCACAGGGGTGAGGGGCAATCAGCCCCAGCATTTT.

This clone appeared a few times. The rearrangement uses TRBV9 and TRBJ2-1; 9 nucleotides match TRBD2. Germline lookup yields CDR1 SGDLS and CDR2 YYNGEE. CDR3 length: 15 amino acids. Trimming cost V 4 bases and J 3 bases; bases outside gene matches: 5. Written as DNA, the CDR3 is TGTGCCAGCAGCATAGGACTAGCGTACTACAATGAGCAGTTCTTC. Translation: CASSIGLAYYNEQFF.

The chain joins TRBV6-4 to TRBJ2-1, with 12 bases identical to TRBD2. The trim removed 5 bases at V and 0 bases at J, leaving 8 bases unmatched. CDR1 is MRHNA, CDR2 SNTAGT, per germline. CDR3 length: 18 residues. The CDR3 spells CASSRLAGGRNSYNEQFF. The CDR3 nucleotides read TGTGCCAGCAGTCGGCTAGCGGGGGGGCGGAACTCCTACAATGAGCAGTTCTTC.

The chain combines TRBV7-3 with TRBJ2-5; D might be TRBD2 (6 bases). Germline V gene sequence: CDR1 SGHTA, CDR2 FQGTGA. V was shortened by 6 bases and J by 1 base, with 15 bases between the two germline ends. This CDR3 contains 15 residues. CDR3 sequence reads: CASSETPGLQETQYF. The CDR3, as DNA: TGTGCCAGCAGTGAAACTCCGGGACTCCAAGAGACCCAGTACTTC.

The chain has TRBV2 and TRBJ1-2; TRBD1 is a possible D gene (5 bases). Germline values: CDR1 SNHLY, CDR2 FYNNEI. V lost 7 bases to trimming and J lost 2 bases, with 11 bases between them. CDR3 length: 13 residues. Here the CDR3 DNA reads TGTGCCAGCACTAAAACAGGAAACTATGGCTACACCTTC. It codes for CASTKTGNYGYTF.

This sequence joins TRBV7-3 and TRBJ2-1; possible D gene TRBD1, 5 bases. Trimming removed 1 base from V and 0 bases from J, with 10 bases in between. The germline CDR1 and CDR2 sequences are SGHTA and FQGTGA. This CDR3 contains 16 residues. The CDR3 nucleotides are TGTGCCAGCAGCTTAAAGGGGTCCTCCTCCTACAATGAGCAGTTCTTC. It is translated as CASSLKGSSSYNEQFF.

The gene calls are TRBV9 and TRBJ2-7; D may be TRBD2 (6 bases). The germline gives CDR1 SGDLS, CDR2 YYNGEE. The CDR3 consists of 15 residues. V lost 0 bases and J 3 bases, leaving 13 bases between the germline ends. CDR3 DNA sequence: TGTGCCAGCAGCGTAGCGATTGGGGGGATCTACGAGCAGTACTTC. It specifies CASSVAIGGIYEQYF.

In DNA form, the CDR3 reads TGTGCCAGCAGCCACCCAAGTGGCGGGGGGGTTGGAGATACGCAGTATTTT. Protein: CASSHPSGGGVGDTQYF. The chain carries TRBV4-2 and TRBJ2-3; TRBD2 matches at 9 bases. This CDR3 region has 17 residues. J lost 5 bases, V lost 3 bases, and 12 bases had no gene match. Germline CDR1 is LGHNA and CDR2 is YNFKEQ.

The J gene is TRBJ2-3, the V gene TRBV2, with 7 nucleotides matching TRBD1. CDR3 length: 15 residues. V was pared by 6 bases and J by 5 bases, with 11 bases of the junction left unmatched. Germline CDR1 reads SNHLY; CDR2 reads FYNNEI. The CDR3 bases are TGTGCCAGCAGCGTAGACAGGGCTGGAGGAGATACGCAGTATTTT. This codes for CASSVDRAGGDTQYF.

The chain uses TRBV6-1 and TRBJ1-5, with D perhaps matching TRBD1 (5 bases). This CDR3 is built from 15 residues. The V end lost 6 bases, the J end lost 2 bases, and 14 bases lay between the germline ends. Germline V gene data show CDR1 as MNHNS and CDR2 as SASEGT. The CDR3 reads CASRTVSQRNQPQHF. In DNA, the CDR3 is TGTGCCAGCAGGACAGTTTCCCAACGCAATCAGCCCCAGCATTTT.

The V call is TRBV2, the J call TRBJ2-3; 9 bases match TRBD2. The CDR3 contains 14 residues. CDR1 SNHLY and CDR2 FYNNEI come from the germline V gene. V was clipped by 6 bases and J by 4 bases; unmatched bases: 5. CDR3 residues: CASRIGGGADTQYF. The DNA for the CDR3 is TGTGCCAGCAGAATCGGCGGGGGGGCAGATACGCAGTATTTT.

The genes are TRBV2 and TRBJ1-5; 8 bases fit TRBD1. Germline-derived CDR1 and CDR2 are SNHLY and FYNNEI. The CDR3 consists of 15 residues. Trimming removed 6 bases from V and 6 bases from J; junction bases left unmatched: 10. The CDR3 is CASRADRAVSQPQHF. CDR3 sequence (DNA): TGTGCCAGCAGGGCGGACAGGGCGGTTAGTCAGCCCCAGCATTTT.

The V call is TRBV18, the J call TRBJ2-7; TRBD1 might be the D (8 bases). The CDR3 loop spans 18 amino acids. With 2 bases removed from V and 4 bases from J, the gap between germline ends came to 24 bases. Looked up from germline, CDR1 is KGHSH and CDR2 is LQKENI. The CDR3 region has the DNA TGTGCCAGCTCACCAAGCGGGGCAGGGACAGGAATGAATTACGAGCAGTACTTC. It encodes CASSPSGAGTGMNYEQYF.

The rearrangement uses TRBV7-9 and TRBJ2-2; 10 bases are a match to TRBD2. CDR1 is SEHNR, CDR2 FQNEAQ, per germline (reference sequence). This CDR3 contains 14 residues. The V gene end was trimmed by 4 bases and the J gene end by 7 bases; junction bases not matched to a gene: 3. This CDR3 reads CASSSGLAIGELFF. CDR3 bases: TGTGCCAGCAGCTCGGGACTAGCGATCGGGGAGCTGTTTTTT. The full variable domain, completed using reference TRBV7-9 and TRBJ2-2, is DTGVSQNPRHKITKRGQNVTFRCDPISEHNRLYWYRQTLGQGPEFLTYFQNEAQLEKSRLLSDRFSAERPKGSFSTLEIQRTEQGDSAMYLCASSSGLAIGELFFGEGSRLTVL.

The chain is built from TRBV14 and TRBJ1-1; TRBD1 matches 7 bases. Germline CDR1 and CDR2: SGHDN and FVKESK. The CDR3 length is 15 residues. The V and J ends lost 5 bases and 0 bases, in that order; junction bases with no gene match: 6. The CDR3: CASSLIQGVNTEAFF. Written as DNA, the CDR3 is TGTGCCAGCAGCTTAATTCAGGGGGTGAACACTGAAGCTTTCTTT.

This clone was detected only a few times. The V gene is TRBV10-3, the J gene TRBJ2-3, with 8 bases fitting TRBD1. This CDR3 has 13 residues. V lost 8 bases and J lost 6; bases outside the gene matches: 7. CDR1 and CDR2 from the germline V gene are ENHRY and SYGVKD. The CDR3 here is CAIGRTGGDTQYF. The CDR3 region has the DNA TGTGCCATCGGACGAACAGGGGGGGATACGCAGTATTTT.